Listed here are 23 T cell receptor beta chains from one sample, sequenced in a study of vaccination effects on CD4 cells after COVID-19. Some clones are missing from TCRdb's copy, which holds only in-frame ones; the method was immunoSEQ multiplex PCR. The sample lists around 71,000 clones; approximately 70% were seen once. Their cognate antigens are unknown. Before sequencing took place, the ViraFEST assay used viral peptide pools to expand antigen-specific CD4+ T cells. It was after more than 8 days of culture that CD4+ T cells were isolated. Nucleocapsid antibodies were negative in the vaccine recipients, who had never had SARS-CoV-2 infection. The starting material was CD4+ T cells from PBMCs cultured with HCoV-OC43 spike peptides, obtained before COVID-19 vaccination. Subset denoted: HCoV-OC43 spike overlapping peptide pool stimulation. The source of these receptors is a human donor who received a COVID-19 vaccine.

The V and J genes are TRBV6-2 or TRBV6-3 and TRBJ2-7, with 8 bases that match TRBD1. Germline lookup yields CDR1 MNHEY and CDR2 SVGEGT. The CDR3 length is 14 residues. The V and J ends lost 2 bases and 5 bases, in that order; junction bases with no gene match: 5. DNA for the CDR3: TGTGCCAGCAGTTACCGGACAGGGTCGCACGAGCAGTACGTC. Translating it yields CASSYRTGSHEQYV.

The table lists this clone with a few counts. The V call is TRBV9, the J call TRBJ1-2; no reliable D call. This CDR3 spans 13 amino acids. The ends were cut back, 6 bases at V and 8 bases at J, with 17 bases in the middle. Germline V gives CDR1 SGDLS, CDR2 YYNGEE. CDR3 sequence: CASTMRAVGGYTF. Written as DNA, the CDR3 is TGTGCCAGCACCATGAGGGCTGTGGGAGGCTACACCTTC.

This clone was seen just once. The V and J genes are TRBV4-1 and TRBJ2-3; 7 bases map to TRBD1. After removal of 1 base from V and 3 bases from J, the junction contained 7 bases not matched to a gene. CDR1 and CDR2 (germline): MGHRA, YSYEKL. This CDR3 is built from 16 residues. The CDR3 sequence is CASSQATGHGTDTQYF. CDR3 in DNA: TGCGCCAGCAGCCAAGCGACAGGGCATGGAACAGATACGCAGTATTTT.

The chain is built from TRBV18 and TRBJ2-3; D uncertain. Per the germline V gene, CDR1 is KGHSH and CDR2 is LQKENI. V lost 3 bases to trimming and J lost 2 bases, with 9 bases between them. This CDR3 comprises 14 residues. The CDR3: CASSPSPYTDTQYF. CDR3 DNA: TGTGCCAGCTCACCTTCCCCTTACACAGATACGCAGTATTTT. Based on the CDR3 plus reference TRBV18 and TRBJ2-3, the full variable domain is NAGVMQNPRHLVRRRGQEARLRCSPMKGHSHVYWYRQLPEEGLKFMVYLQKENIIDESGMPKERFSAEFPKEGPSILRIQQVVRGDSAAYFCASSPSPYTDTQYFGPGTRLTVL.

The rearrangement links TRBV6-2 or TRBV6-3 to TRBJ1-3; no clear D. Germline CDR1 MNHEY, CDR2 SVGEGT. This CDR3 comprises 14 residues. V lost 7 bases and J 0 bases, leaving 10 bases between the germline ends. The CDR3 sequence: CASTPSSSGNTIYF. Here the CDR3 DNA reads TGTGCCAGCACCCCCAGTAGCTCTGGAAACACCATATATTTT.

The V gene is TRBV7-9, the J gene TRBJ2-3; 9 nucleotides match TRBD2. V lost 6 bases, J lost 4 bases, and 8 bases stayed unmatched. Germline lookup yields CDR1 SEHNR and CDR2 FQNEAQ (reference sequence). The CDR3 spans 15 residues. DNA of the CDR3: TGTGCCAGCAGTCCCAGCGGGGGGAATGCAGATACGCAGTATTTT. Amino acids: CASSPSGGNADTQYF.

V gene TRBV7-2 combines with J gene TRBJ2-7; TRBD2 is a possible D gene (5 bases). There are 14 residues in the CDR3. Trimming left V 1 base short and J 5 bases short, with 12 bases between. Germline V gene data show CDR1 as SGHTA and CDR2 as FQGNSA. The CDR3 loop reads CASSLGIPGNEQYV. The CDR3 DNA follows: TGTGCCAGCAGCTTAGGTATTCCGGGGAACGAGCAGTACGTC.

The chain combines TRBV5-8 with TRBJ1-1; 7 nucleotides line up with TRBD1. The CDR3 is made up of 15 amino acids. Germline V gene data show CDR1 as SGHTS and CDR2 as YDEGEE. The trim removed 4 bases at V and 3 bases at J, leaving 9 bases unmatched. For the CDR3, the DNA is TGTGCCAGCAGCGTGGGACAGATAAGACACACTGAAGCTTTCTTT. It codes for CASSVGQIRHTEAFF.

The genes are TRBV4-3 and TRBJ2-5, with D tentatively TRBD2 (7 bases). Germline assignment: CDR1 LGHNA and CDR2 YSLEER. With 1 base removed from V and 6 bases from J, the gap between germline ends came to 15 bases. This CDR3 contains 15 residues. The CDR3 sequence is CASSQAGGLLQTQYF. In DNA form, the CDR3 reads TGCGCCAGCAGCCAAGCCGGGGGGCTTTTGCAGACCCAGTACTTC.

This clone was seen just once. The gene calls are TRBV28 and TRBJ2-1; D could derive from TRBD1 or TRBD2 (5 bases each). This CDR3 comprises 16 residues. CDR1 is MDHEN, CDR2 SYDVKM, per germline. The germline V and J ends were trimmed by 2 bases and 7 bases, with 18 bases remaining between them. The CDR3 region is CASSLIGTGSSNEQFF. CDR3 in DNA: TGTGCCAGCAGTTTAATCGGGACGGGATCTAGTAATGAGCAGTTCTTC.

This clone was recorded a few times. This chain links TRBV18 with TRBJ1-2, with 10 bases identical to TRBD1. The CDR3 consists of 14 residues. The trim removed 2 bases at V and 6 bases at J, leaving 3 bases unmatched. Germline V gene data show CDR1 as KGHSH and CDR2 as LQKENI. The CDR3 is CASSPTTGGDGYTF. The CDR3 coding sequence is TGTGCCAGCTCACCAACGACAGGGGGCGATGGCTACACCTTC.

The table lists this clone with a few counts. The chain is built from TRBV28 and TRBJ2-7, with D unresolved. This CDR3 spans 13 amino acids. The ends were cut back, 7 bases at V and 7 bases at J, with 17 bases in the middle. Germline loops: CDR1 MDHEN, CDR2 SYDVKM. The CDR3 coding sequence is TGTGCCAGCACTAAACCCTCCTCCGGGGAGCAGTACGTC. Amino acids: CASTKPSSGEQYV.

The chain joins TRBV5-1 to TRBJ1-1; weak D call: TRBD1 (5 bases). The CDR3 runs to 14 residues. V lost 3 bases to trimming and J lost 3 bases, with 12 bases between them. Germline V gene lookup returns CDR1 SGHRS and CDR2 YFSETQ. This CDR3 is CASSSTGSDTEAFF. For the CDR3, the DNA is TGCGCCAGCAGCTCTACAGGTTCGGACACTGAAGCTTTCTTT.

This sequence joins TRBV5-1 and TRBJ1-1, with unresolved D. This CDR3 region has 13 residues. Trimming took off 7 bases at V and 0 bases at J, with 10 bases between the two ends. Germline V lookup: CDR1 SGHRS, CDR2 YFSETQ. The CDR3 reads CASQGSMNTEAFF. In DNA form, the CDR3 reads TGCGCCAGCCAAGGATCCATGAACACTGAAGCTTTCTTT.

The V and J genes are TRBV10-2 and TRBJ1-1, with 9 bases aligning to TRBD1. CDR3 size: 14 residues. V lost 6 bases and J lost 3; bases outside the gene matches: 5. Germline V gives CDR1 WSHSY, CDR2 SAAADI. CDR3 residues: CASRARQGDTEAFF. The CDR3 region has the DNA TGCGCCAGCAGAGCCAGACAGGGGGACACTGAAGCTTTCTTT.

The DNA of the CDR3 is TGTGCCAGCAGCCAAGATGGAGTAGGACAAGAGACCCAGTACTTC. Residues: CASSQDGVGQETQYF. The chain employs TRBV3-1 (or the pseudogene TRBV3-2) and TRBJ2-5; D is uncertain. The CDR3 contains 15 residues. Between the trimmed V and J ends, which lost 0 bases and 2 bases, there was a span of 10 bases. CDR1 LGHDT and CDR2 YNNKEL come from the germline V gene (reference sequence).

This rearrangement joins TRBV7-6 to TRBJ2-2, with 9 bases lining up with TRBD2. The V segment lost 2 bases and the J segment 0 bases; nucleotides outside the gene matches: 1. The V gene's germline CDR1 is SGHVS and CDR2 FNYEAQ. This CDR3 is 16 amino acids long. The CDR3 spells CASSLLAGSNTGELFF. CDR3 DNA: TGTGCCAGCAGCTTACTAGCGGGGTCGAACACCGGGGAGCTGTTTTTT. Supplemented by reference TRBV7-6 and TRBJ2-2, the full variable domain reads GAGVSQSPRYKVTKRGQDVALRCDPISGHVSLYWYRQALGQGPEFLTYFNYEAQQDKSGLPNDRFSAERPEGSISTLTIQRTEQRDSAMYRCASSLLAGSNTGELFFGEGSRLTVL.

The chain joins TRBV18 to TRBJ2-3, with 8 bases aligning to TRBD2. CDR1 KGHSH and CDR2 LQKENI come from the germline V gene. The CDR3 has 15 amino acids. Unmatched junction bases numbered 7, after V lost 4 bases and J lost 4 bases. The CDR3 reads CASSLGSGGSDTQYF. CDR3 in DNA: TGTGCCAGCTCACTCGGCAGCGGGGGTTCAGATACGCAGTATTTT.

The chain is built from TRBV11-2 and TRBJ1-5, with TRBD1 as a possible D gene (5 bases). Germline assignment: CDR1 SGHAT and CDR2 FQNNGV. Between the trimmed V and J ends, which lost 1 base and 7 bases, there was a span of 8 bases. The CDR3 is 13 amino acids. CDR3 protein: CASSLGRGQPQHF. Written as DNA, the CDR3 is TGTGCCAGCAGCTTAGGGAGGGGCCAGCCCCAGCATTTT.

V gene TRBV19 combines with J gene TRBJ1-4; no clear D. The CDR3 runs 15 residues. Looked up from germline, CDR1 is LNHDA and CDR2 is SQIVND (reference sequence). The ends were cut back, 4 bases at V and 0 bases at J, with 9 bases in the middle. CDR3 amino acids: CASSRGISTNEKLFF. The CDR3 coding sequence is TGTGCCAGTAGTAGGGGAATCTCAACTAATGAAAAACTGTTTTTT.

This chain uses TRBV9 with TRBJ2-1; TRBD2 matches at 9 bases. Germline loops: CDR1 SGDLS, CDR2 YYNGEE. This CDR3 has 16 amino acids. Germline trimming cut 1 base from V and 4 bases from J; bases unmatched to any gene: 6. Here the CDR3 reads CASSVLAGALYNEQFF. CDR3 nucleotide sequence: TGTGCCAGCAGCGTATTAGCGGGGGCCTTATACAATGAGCAGTTCTTC. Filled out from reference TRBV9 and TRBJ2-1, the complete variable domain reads DSGVTQTPKHLITATGQRVTLRCSPRSGDLSVYWYQQSLDQGLQFLIQYYNGEERAKGNILERFSAQQFPDLHSELNLSSLELGDSALYFCASSVLAGALYNEQFFGPGTRLTVL.

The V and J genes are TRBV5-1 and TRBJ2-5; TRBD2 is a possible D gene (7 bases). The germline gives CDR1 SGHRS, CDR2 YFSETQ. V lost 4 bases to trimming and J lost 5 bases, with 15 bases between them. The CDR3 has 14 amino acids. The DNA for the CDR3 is TGCGCCAGCAGCCTAGGGGGGGCTTCGGAGACCCAGTACTTC. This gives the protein CASSLGGASETQYF.

CDR3 sequence reads: CASSNQGAQPQHF. The CDR3 nucleotides are TGTGCCAGCAGTAATCAGGGGGCACAGCCCCAGCATTTT. V gene TRBV7-9 combines with J gene TRBJ1-5; TRBD1 matches 8 bases. Per the germline V gene, CDR1 is SEHNR and CDR2 is FQNEAQ (reference sequence). The V gene end was trimmed by 6 bases and the J gene end by 7 bases; junction bases not matched to a gene: 5. The CDR3 length is 13 residues.